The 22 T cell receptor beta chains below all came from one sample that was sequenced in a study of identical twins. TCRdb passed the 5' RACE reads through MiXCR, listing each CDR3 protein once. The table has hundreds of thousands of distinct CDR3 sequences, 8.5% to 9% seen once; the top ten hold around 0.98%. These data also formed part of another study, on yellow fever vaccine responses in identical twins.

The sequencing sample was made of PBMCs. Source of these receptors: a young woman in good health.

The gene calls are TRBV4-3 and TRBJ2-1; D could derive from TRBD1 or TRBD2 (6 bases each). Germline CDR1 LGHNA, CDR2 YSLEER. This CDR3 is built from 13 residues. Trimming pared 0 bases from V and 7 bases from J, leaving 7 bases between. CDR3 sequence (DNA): TGCGCCAGCAGCCAAGAAGGGGGGAATGAGCAGTTCTTC. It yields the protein CASSQEGGNEQFF.

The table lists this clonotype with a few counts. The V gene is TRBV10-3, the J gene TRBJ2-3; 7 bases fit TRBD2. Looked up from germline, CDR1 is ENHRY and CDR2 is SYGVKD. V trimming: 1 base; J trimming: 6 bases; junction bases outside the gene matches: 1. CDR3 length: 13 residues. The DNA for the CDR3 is TGTGCCATCAGTGAGTTGCGGGAGGATACGCAGTATTTT. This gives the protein CAISELREDTQYF.

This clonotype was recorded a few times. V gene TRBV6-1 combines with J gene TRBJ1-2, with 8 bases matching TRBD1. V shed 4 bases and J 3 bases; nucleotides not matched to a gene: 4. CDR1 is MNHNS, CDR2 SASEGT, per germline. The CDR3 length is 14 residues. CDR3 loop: CASSVLTGDYGYTF. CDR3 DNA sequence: TGTGCCAGCAGTGTCTTGACAGGGGACTATGGCTACACCTTC.

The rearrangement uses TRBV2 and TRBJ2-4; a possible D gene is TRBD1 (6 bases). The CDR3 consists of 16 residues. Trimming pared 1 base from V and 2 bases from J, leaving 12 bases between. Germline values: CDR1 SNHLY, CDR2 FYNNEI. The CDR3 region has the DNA TGTGCCAGCAGTGAAGGTCAGGGGCTGCCCAAAAACATTCAGTACTTC. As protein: CASSEGQGLPKNIQYF.

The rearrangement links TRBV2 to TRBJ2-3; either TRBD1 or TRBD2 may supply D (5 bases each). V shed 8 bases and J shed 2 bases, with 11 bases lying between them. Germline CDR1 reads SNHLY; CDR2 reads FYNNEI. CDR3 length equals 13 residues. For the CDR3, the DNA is TGTGCCAGCCAACAGGAGGCCACAGATACGCAGTATTTT. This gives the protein CASQQEATDTQYF.

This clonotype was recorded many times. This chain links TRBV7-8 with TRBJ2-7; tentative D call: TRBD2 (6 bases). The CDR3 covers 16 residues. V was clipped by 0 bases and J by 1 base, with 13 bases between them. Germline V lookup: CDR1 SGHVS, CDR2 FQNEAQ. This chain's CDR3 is CASSLAPGLESYEQYF. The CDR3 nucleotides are TGTGCCAGCAGCTTAGCTCCGGGACTGGAGTCCTACGAGCAGTACTTC.

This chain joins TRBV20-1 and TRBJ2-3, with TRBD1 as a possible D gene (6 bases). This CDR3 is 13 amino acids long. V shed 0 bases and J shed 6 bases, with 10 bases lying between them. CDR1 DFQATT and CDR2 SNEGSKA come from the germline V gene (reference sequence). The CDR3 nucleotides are TGCAGTGCTAGAGAAACAGGGTACGATACGCAGTATTTT. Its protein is CSARETGYDTQYF.

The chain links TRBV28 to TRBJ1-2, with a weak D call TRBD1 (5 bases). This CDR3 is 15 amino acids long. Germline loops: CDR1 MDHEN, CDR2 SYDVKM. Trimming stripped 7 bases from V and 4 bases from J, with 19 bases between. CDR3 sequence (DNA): TGTGCCAGCACCCCTATACCCGCAGGGCTCTATGGCTACACCTTC. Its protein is CASTPIPAGLYGYTF.

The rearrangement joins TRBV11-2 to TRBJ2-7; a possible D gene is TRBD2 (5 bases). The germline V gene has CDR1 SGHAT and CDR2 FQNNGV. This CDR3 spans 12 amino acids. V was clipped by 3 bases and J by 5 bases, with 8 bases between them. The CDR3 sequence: CASSFYGDEQYF. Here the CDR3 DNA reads TGTGCCAGCAGCTTCTACGGGGACGAGCAGTACTTC. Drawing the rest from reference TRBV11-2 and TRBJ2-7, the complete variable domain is EAGVAQSPRYKIIEKRQSVAFWCNPISGHATLYWYQQILGQGPKLLIQFQNNGVVDDSQLPKDRFSAERLKGVDSTLKIQPAKLEDSAVYLCASSFYGDEQYFGPGTRLTVT.

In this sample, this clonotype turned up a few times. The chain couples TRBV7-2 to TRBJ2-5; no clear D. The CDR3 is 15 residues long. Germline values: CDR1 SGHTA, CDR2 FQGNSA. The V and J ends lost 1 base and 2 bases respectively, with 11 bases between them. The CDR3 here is CASSLGYVRQETQYF. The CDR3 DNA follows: TGTGCCAGCAGCTTAGGTTACGTCAGACAAGAGACCCAGTACTTC.

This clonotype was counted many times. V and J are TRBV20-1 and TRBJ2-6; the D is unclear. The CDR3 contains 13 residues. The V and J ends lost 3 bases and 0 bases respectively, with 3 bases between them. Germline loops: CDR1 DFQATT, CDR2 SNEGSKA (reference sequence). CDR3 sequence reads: CSARNSGANVLTF. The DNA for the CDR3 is TGCAGTGCTAGGAACTCTGGGGCCAACGTCCTGACTTTC.

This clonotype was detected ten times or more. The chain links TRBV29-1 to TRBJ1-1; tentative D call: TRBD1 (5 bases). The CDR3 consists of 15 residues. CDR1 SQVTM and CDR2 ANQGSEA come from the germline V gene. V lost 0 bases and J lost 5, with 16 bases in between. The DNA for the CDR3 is TGCAGCGTTGAAGATCGGGTAGGGGTCATGACTGAAGCTTTCTTT. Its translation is CSVEDRVGVMTEAFF.

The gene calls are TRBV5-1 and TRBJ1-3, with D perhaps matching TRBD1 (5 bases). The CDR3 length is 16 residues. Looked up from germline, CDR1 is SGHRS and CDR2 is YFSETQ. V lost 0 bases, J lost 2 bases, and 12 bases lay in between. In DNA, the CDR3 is TGCGCCAGCAGCTTGGGGGGACGTGGGACTGGAAACACCATATATTTT. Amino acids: CASSLGGRGTGNTIYF. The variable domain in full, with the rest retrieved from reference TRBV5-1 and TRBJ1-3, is KAGVTQTPRYLIKTRGQQVTLSCSPISGHRSVSWYQQTPGQGLQFLFEYFSETQRNKGNFPGRFSGRQFSNSRSEMNVSTLELGDSALYLCASSLGGRGTGNTIYFGEGSWLTVV.

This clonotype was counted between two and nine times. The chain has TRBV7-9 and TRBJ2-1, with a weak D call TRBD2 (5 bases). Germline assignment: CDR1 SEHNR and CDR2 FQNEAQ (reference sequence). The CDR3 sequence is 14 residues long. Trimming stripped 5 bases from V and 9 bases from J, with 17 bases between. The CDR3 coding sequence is TGTGCCAGCAGCACCCGGGAACTCACGGTTGAGCAGTTCTTC. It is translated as CASSTRELTVEQFF. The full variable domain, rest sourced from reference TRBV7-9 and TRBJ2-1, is DTGVSQNPRHKITKRGQNVTFRCDPISEHNRLYWYRQTLGQGPEFLTYFQNEAQLEKSRLLSDRFSAERPKGSFSTLEIQRTEQGDSAMYLCASSTRELTVEQFFGPGTRLTVL.

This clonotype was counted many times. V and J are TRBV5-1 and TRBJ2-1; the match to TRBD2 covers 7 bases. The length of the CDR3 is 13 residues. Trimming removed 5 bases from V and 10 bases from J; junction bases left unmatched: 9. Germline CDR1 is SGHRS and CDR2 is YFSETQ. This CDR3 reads CASRLGGGGEQFF. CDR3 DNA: TGCGCCAGCAGACTGGGCGGGGGAGGCGAGCAGTTCTTC.

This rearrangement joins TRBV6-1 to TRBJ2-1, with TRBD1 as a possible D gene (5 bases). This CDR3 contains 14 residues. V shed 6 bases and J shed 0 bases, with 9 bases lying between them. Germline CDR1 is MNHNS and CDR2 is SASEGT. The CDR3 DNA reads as TGTGCCAGCAGGACAGCTTCCTCCTACAATGAGCAGTTCTTC. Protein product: CASRTASSYNEQFF.

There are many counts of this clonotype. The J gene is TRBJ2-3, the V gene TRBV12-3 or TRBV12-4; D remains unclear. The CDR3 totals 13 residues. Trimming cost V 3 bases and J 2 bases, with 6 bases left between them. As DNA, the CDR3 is TGTGCCAGCAGTTTTTTTGCCACAGATACGCAGTATTTT. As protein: CASSFFATDTQYF.

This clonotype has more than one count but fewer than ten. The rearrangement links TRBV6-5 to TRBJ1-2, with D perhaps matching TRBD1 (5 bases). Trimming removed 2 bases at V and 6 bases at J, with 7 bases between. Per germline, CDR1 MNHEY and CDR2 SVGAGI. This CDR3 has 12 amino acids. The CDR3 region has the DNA TGTGCCAGCAGTTACGAGGGGAATGGCTACACCTTC. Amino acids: CASSYEGNGYTF.

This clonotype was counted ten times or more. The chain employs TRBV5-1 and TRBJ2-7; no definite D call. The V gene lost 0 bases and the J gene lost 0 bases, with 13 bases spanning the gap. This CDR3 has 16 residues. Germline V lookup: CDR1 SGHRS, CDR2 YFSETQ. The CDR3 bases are TGCGCCAGCAGCTTGGAGCAGGTTAGCCTCTCCTACGAGCAGTACTTC. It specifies CASSLEQVSLSYEQYF.

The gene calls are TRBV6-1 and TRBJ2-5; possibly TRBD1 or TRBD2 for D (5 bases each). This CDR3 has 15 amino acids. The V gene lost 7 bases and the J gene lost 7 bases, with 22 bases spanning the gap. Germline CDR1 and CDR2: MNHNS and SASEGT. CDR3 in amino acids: CASKTSVGPGGTQYF. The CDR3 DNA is TGTGCCAGCAAAACCTCGGTGGGGCCTGGAGGGACCCAGTACTTC.

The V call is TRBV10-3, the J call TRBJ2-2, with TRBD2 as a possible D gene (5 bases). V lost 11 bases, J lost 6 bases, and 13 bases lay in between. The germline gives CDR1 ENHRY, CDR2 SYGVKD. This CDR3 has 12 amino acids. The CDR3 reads CAASQRAGELFF. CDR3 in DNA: TGTGCCGCAAGCCAGAGGGCCGGGGAGCTGTTTTTT.

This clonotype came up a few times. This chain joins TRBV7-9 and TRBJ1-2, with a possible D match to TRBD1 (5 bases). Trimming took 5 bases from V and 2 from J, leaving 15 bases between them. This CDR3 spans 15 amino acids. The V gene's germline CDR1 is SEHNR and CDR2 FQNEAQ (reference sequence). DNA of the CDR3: TGTGCCAGCAGCCGAGGGGTGGAGAGAAACTATGGCTACACCTTC. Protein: CASSRGVERNYGYTF.